These T cell receptor beta chains were read from a single sample in a study of high-grade serous ovarian cancer treatment subgroups. Sequenced by immunoSEQ multiplex PCR; TCRdb stores in-frame clones only, minus some. Here the sample spans thousands of clones, around 84% being singletons. The sequenced sample was tumor tissue. The receptors were gathered from a human donor with high-grade serous ovarian cancer. CDR3s include the opening cysteine and the closing phenylalanine or tryptophan. D genes are given only for firm matches. Expanded clones get a size class; other rows say once, few or many, or leave the size out.

>TRBJ2-3|.|TRBD2|TRBV11-2
CASNLLPLAGGHSTDTQYF
TGTGCCAGCAACCTACTCCCTCTAGCGGGAGGTCATAGCACAGATACGCAGTATTTT
>TRBJ1-5|.|.|TRBV4-3
CASSQEHWSNQPQHF
TGCGCCAGCAGCCAAGAGCATTGGAGCAATCAGCCCCAGCATTTT
>TRBJ2-3|.|TRBD1|TRBV5-1
CASSLVGGSDTQYF
TGCGCCAGCAGCTTGGTAGGGGGCTCAGATACGCAGTATTTT
>TRBJ1-3|.|.|TRBV6-6
CASSYPPGQGENTIYF
TGTGCCAGCAGTTACCCCCCGGGGCAGGGTGAAAACACCATATATTTT
>TRBJ1-2|once|TRBD1|TRBV30
CAWSVQGGRGYGYTF
TGTGCCTGGAGTGTACAAGGGGGCAGGGGGTATGGCTACACCTTC
>TRBJ1-5|.|.|TRBV28
CASSFGQYSNQPQHF
TGTGCCAGCAGTTTTGGACAGTATAGCAATCAGCCCCAGCATTTT
>TRBJ2-5|once|.|TRBV19
CASSIGTYQETQYF
TGTGCCAGTAGTATAGGAACATACCAAGAGACCCAGTACTTC
>TRBJ1-5|.|.|TRBV19
CASSIVQAGQPQHF
TGTGCCAGTAGTATTGTACAGGCGGGACAGCCCCAGCATTTT
>TRBJ2-1|.|TRBD2|TRBV27
CASSWTSDTGQFF
TGTGCCAGCAGTTGGACTAGCGATACGGGGCAGTTCTTC
>TRBJ1-2|.|.|TRBV28
CASTLGRGYTF
TGTGCCAGCACCTTGGGTAGGGGCTACACCTTC
>TRBJ2-1|.|.|TRBV4-2
CASSQDRGLAENNEQFF
TGTGCCAGCAGCCAAGATAGGGGTCTAGCTGAAAACAATGAGCAGTTCTTC
>TRBJ1-2|.|.|TRBV19
CASSQRGRLYGYTF
TGTGCCAGTAGTCAGCGCGGACGGCTCTATGGCTACACCTTC
>TRBJ2-1|.|.|TRBV7-9
CASSLWRNEQFF
TGTGCCAGCAGCTTGTGGAGGAATGAGCAGTTCTTC
>TRBJ1-1|.|TRBD1|TRBV18
CASSPPSRGSNTEAFF
TGTGCCAGCTCACCACCGTCCAGGGGGTCAAACACTGAAGCTTTCTTT
>TRBJ1-3|.|.|TRBV28
CASSPLDSTLSGNTIYF
TGTGCCAGCAGTCCACTGGACAGTACACTCTCTGGAAACACCATATATTTT
>TRBJ2-2|.|.|TRBV13
CASSQTANTGELFF
TGTGCCAGCAGCCAGACCGCGAACACCGGGGAGCTGTTTTTT
>TRBJ1-4|.|TRBD1|TRBV15
CATSRDGLSRQGGSEKLFF
TGTGCCACCAGCAGAGATGGGTTATCTCGACAGGGAGGATCTGAGAAACTGTTTTTT